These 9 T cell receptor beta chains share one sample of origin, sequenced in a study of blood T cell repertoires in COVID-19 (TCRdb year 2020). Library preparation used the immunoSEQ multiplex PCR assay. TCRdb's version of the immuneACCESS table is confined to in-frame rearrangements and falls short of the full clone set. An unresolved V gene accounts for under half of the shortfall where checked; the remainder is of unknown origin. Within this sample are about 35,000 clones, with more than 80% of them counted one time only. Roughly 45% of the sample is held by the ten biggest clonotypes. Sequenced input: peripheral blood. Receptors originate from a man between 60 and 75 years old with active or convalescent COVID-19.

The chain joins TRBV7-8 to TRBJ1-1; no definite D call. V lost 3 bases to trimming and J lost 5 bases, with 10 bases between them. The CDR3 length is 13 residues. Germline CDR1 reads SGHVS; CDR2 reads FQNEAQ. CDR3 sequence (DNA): TGTGCCAGCAGCTTGTGGAGAACTACTGAAGCTTTCTTT. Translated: CASSLWRTTEAFF.

Written as DNA, the CDR3 is TGTGCCAGCAGCCTAGGACAGGGACCGTACAATGAGCAGTTCTTC. This codes for CASSLGQGPYNEQFF. The chain employs TRBV7-2 and TRBJ2-1; 8 bases line up with TRBD1. The CDR3 is 15 residues long. From germline, CDR1 is SGHTA and CDR2 FQGNSA. With 5 bases clipped from V and 4 bases from J, the junction kept 7 bases outside the gene matches.

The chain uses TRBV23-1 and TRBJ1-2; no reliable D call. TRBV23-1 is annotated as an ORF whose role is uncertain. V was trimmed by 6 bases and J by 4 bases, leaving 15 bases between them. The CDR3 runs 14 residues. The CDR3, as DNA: TGCGCCAGCAGCCATGACTACAGTCCCTATGGCTACACCTTC. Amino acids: CASSHDYSPYGYTF.

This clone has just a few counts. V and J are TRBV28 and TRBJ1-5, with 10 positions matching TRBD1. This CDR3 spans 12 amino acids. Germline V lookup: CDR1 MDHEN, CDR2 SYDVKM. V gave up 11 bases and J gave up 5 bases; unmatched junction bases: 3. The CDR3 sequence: CAGGQGHQPQHF. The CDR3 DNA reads TGTGCCGGGGGACAGGGGCATCAGCCCCAGCATTTT.

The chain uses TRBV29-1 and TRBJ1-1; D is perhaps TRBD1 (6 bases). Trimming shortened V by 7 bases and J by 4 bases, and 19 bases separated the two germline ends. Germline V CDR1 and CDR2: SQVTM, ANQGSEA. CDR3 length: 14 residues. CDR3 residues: CSAGTPKGSTEAFF. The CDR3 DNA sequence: TGCAGCGCCGGGACACCAAAAGGAAGCACTGAAGCTTTCTTT.

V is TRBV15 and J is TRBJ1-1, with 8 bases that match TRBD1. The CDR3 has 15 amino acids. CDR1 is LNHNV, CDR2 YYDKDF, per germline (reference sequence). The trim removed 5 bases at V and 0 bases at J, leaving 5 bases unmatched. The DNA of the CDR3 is TGTGCCACCAGCCCAGGGACAGGCTTGAACACTGAAGCTTTCTTT. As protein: CATSPGTGLNTEAFF.

The CDR3 DNA reads as TGTGCCACCGAAGACACAGGGACAAATCAGCCCCAGCATTTT. Translation gives CATEDTGTNQPQHF. This sequence joins TRBV24-1 and TRBJ1-5; D possibly corresponds to TRBD1 (6 bases). Trimming took 9 bases from V and 4 from J, leaving 15 bases between them. This CDR3 spans 14 amino acids. CDR1 is KGHDR and CDR2 is SFDVKD in the germline V gene.

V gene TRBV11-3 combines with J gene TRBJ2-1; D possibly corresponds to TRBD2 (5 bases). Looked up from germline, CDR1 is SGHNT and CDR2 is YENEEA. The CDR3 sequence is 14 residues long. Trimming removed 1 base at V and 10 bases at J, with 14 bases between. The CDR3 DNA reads TGTGCCAGCAGCTTAGCTGGGAGTGAACAGGAGCAGTTCTTC. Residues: CASSLAGSEQEQFF. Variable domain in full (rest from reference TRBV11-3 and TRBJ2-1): EAGVVQSPRYKIIEKKQPVAFWCNPISGHNTLYWYLQNLGQGPELLIRYENEEAVDDSQLPKDRFSAERLKGVDSTLKIQPAELGDSAVYLCASSLAGSEQEQFFGPGTRLTVL.

The CDR3 DNA is TGTGCCAGTAGTTTCGGGGGGGCGGCAGATACGCAGTATTTT. Translated, it gives CASSFGGAADTQYF. This chain joins TRBV19 and TRBJ2-3; 8 bases are shared with TRBD2. V was pared by 5 bases and J by 4 bases, with 5 bases of the junction left unmatched. CDR1 LNHDA and CDR2 SQIVND come from the germline V gene (reference sequence). The CDR3 has 14 amino acids.